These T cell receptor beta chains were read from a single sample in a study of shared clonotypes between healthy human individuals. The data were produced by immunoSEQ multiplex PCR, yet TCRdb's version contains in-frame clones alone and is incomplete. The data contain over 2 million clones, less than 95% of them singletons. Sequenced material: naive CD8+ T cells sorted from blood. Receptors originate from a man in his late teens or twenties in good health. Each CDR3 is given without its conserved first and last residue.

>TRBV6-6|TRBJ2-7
ASSYGPSYEQY
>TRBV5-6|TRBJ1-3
ASSSSLTGELEGNTIY
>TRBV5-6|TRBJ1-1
ASSAGQGSF
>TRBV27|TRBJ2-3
ASSLSGGLTDTQY
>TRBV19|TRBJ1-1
ATGQMNTEAF
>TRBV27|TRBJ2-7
ASSFGHQYEQY
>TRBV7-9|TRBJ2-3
ASSSTRLGLAGGDTQY
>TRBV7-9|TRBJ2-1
ASSLSTGGPYNEQF
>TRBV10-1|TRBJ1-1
ASSESGPSEAF
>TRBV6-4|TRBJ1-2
ASSDYRSGYT
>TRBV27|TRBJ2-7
ASSLGLAYEQY
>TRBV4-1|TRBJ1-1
ASSLTSVMNTEAF
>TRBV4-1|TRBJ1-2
ASSQRSNYGYT
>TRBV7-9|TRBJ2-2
ASLHGTGSTGELF
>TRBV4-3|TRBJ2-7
ASSKSGLSYEQY
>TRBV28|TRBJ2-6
ACTTGTGANVLT
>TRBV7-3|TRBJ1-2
ASSLTPGHYGYT
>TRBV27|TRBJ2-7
ASSLLGVHYEQY
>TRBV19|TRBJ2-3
ASSIRQGADTQY
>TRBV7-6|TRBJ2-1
ASSYSSYNEQF
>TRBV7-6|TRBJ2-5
ASSFGASGQETQY
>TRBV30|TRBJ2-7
AWSGAGTDYPQY
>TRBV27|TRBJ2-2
ASSLWGTGELF
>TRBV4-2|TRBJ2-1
ASSRDAYNEQF
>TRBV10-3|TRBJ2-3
AISKIQRELSEGYTDTQY
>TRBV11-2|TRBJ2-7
ASSRRDSSYEQY
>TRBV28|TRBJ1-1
ASSLYSENTEAF
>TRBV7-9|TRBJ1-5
ASSQAGPYLDQPQH
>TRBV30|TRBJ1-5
AWSVGVTGNQPQH
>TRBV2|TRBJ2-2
ASSPARGGFTGELF
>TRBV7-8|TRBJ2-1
ASSLADSSGAYNEQF
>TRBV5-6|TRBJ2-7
ASSLDGYVQY
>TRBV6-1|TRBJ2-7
ASSPPRYSGIEQY
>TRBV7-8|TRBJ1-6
ASSRGSGTGGFGSPLH
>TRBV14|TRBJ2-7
ASSPSSYEQY
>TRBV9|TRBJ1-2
ASSVDFRYT
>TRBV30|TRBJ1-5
AWGSTGGGQPQH
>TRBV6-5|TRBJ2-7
ASSTGSPYEQY
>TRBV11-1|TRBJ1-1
ASSVTDNGEAF
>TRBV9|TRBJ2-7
ASSVGDSTLYEQY
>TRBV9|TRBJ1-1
ASSDRGSTEAF
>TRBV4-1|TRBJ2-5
ASSQVTGNQETQY
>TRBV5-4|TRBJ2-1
ASSPGLAGAVWF
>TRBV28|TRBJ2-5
ASSSRDSYQETQY
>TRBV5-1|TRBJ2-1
ASSGGIDEQF
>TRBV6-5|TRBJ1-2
ASSYGTGEGYT
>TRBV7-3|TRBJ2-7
ASSPTRAVSYEQY
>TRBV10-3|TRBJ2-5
AISEGTVGWETQY
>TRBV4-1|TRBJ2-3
ASLSGGASDTQY
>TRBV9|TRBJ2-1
ASSVGGEAYNEQF
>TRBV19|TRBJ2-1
ASSIGGPAGYNEQF
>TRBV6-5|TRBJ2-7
ASSYPGTGGGYEQY
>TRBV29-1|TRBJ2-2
SAGQGWAGELF
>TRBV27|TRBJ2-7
ASSPGTNYEQY
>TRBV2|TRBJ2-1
ALGGGNSYNEQF
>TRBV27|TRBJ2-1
ASSSPGSTYNEQF
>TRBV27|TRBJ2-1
ASSIGTGWHEQF
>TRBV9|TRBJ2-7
ASSPGEGHSYEQY
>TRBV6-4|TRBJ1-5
ASSDWAGNQPQH
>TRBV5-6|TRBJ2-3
ASSSLLEVEHTDTQY